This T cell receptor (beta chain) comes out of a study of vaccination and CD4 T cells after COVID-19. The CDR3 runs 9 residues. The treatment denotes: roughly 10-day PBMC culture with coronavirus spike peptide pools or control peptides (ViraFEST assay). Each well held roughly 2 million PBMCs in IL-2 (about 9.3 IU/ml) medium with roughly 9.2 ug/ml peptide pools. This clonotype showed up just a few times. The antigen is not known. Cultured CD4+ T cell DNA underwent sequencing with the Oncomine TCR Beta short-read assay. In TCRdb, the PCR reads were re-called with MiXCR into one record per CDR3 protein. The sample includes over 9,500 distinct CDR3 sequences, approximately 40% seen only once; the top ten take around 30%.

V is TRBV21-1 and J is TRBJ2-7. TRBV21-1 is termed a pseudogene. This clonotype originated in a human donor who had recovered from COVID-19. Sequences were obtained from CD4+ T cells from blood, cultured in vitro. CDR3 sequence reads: CASSRVQYF. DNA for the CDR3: TGTGCCAGCAGCAGAGTGCAGTACTTC.